Each of the 16 T cell receptor beta chains below was sequenced from the same sample in a study of beta chain features in type 1 diabetes. All of the isolated RNA was reverse transcribed, so expressed TCRB transcripts were sequenced. Data came from immunoSEQ multiplex PCR; TCRdb stores just in-frame clones and leaves some out. Among 150,000 or so clones listed, over 8.5% were seen once. Input material: central memory CD4+ T cells from blood. Receptor source: a man between 18 and 29 years old in good health.

The gene calls are TRBV2 and TRBJ1-1; D remains unclear. With 3 bases removed from V and 0 bases from J, the gap between germline ends came to 8 bases. Germline-derived CDR1 and CDR2 are SNHLY and FYNNEI. There are 14 residues in the CDR3. DNA of the CDR3: TGTGCCAGCAGTGATGGGCCTATGAACACTGAAGCTTTCTTT. Translation gives CASSDGPMNTEAFF.

The rearrangement uses TRBV21-1 and TRBJ2-7. TRBV21-1 is termed a pseudogene. The CDR3 is 15 amino acids. The CDR3 DNA reads as TGTGCCAGCAGCAACCCATCCAGGAGCTCCTACGAGCAGTACTTC. It codes for CASSNPSRSSYEQYF.

This clone has just a few counts. The V and J genes are TRBV7-2 and TRBJ2-7; D is ambiguous. The CDR3 runs to 13 residues. Per the germline V gene, CDR1 is SGHTA and CDR2 is FQGNSA. Trimming cost V 2 bases and J 1 base, with 6 bases left between them. The CDR3 loop is CASSLRQSYEQYF. CDR3 DNA: TGTGCCAGCAGCTTAAGGCAGTCCTACGAGCAGTACTTC.

The rearrangement joins TRBV4-2 to TRBJ1-1; 8 nucleotides align to TRBD1. The CDR3 contains 12 residues. Germline CDR1 is LGHNA and CDR2 is YNFKEQ. With V trimmed by 5 bases and J by 8 bases, 4 bases remained unmatched. In DNA, the CDR3 is TGTGCCAGCAGCAAACAGGGGGACGAAGCTTTCTTT. Translation: CASSKQGDEAFF.

This chain connects TRBV27 to TRBJ2-7; D is possibly TRBD2 (5 bases). Trimming removed 2 bases at V and 7 bases at J, with 12 bases between. The CDR3 runs 13 residues. Germline V gives CDR1 MNHEY, CDR2 SMNVEV (reference sequence). CDR3 amino acids: CASSLAVPGEQYF. CDR3 DNA sequence: TGTGCCAGCAGTTTAGCAGTGCCGGGGGAGCAGTACTTC.

The V and J genes are TRBV7-2 and TRBJ1-4; 9 nucleotides match TRBD1. The germline CDR1 and CDR2 sequences are SGHTA and FQGNSA. The length of the CDR3 is 16 residues. V was clipped by 4 bases and J by 0 bases; unmatched bases: 3. CDR3 sequence reads: CASSWGQGTTNEKLFF. CDR3 in DNA: TGTGCCAGCAGCTGGGGACAGGGAACAACTAATGAAAAACTGTTTTTT.

This rearrangement joins TRBV4-2 to TRBJ2-1; weak D call: TRBD2 (6 bases). V was pared by 0 bases and J by 6 bases, with 12 bases between. Germline V gene data show CDR1 as LGHNA and CDR2 as YNFKEQ. The CDR3 runs 15 residues. The CDR3 protein is CASSQDFEGLNEQFF. The DNA of the CDR3 is TGTGCCAGCAGCCAAGATTTTGAGGGACTCAATGAGCAGTTCTTC.

This clone has a handful of counts. J is TRBJ2-6 and V is TRBV30; 7 bases agree with TRBD1. The CDR3 is 16 amino acids. The V segment lost 2 bases and the J segment 2 bases; nucleotides outside the gene matches: 6. CDR1 and CDR2 (germline): GTSNPN, SVGIG (reference sequence). The CDR3 DNA sequence: TGTGCCTGGAGTAGCAAAGACAGGGCTGGGGCCAACGTCCTGACTTTC. Translated: CAWSSKDRAGANVLTF. Filled out from reference TRBV30 and TRBJ2-6, the complete variable domain reads SQTIHQWPATLVQPVGSPLSLECTVEGTSNPNLYWYRQAAGRGLQLLFYSVGIGQISSEVPQNLSASRPQDRQFILSSKKLLLSDSGFYLCAWSSKDRAGANVLTFGAGSRLTVL.

This clone was found a few times. Mismatch with germline at one junction end may stem from a read error. The V call is TRBV10-3, the J call TRBJ1-5; D ambiguous. CDR3 length: 16 residues. Germline V gene sequence: CDR1 ENHRY, CDR2 SYGVKD. CDR3 sequence reads: CASSRAGANSNQPQHF. The CDR3 nucleotides read TGTGCCAGCAGTAGGGCGGGAGCGAATAGCAATCAGCCCCAGCATTTT.

This clone was observed many times. The V and J genes are TRBV7-3 and TRBJ1-1, with D uncertain. This CDR3 is 14 amino acids long. CDR1 and CDR2 (germline): SGHTA, FQGTGA. The V end lost 2 bases, the J end lost 2 bases, and 9 bases lay between the germline ends. The CDR3 bases are TGTGCCAGCAGCTTAGGCGGTCGTAACACTGAAGCTTTCTTT. Amino acid sequence: CASSLGGRNTEAFF.

This rearrangement joins TRBV10-3 to TRBJ1-1; D gene unclear. Germline V CDR1 and CDR2: ENHRY, SYGVKD. CDR3 length: 13 residues. V was cut by 4 bases and J by 2 bases, with 8 bases left in between. CDR3 nucleotide sequence: TGTGCCATCAGTGCGTCGGCCAACACTGAAGCTTTCTTT. Protein product: CAISASANTEAFF.

The chain joins TRBV5-1 to TRBJ1-2; TRBD1 is a possible D gene (6 bases). Trimming left V 4 bases short and J 2 bases short, with 12 bases between. Germline loops: CDR1 SGHRS, CDR2 YFSETQ. CDR3 length equals 14 residues. CDR3 DNA: TGCGCCAGCAGCCCCTCGACAGGCAACTATGGCTACACCTTC. This sequence encodes CASSPSTGNYGYTF.

This clone was recorded at least ten times. The chain links TRBV19 to TRBJ2-3, with 12 bases lining up with TRBD2. This CDR3 has 16 amino acids. CDR1 and CDR2 (germline): LNHDA, SQIVND (reference sequence). Trimming took 4 bases from V and 3 from J; bases not matched to a gene: 5. CDR3: CASSNLAGGPTDTQYF. CDR3 DNA: TGTGCCAGTAGTAACCTAGCGGGAGGGCCAACAGATACGCAGTATTTT. The full variable domain, completed using reference TRBV19 and TRBJ2-3, is DGGITQSPKYLFRKEGQNVTLSCEQNLNHDAMYWYRQDPGQGLRLIYYSQIVNDFQKGDIAEGYSVSREKKESFPLTVTSAQKNPTAFYLCASSNLAGGPTDTQYFGPGTRLTVL.

The V call is TRBV30, the J call TRBJ1-1; no reliable D call. V was trimmed by 1 base and J by 8 bases, leaving 11 bases between them. The germline V gene has CDR1 GTSNPN and CDR2 SVGIG (reference sequence). This CDR3 is built from 12 residues. The CDR3, as DNA: TGTGCCTGGAGTGCGCGGGGTTGGGAAGCTTTCTTT. Translation gives CAWSARGWEAFF.

The table lists this clone with a few counts. The V gene is TRBV7-3, the J gene TRBJ2-3; 7 bases agree with TRBD2. The trim removed 6 bases at V and 3 bases at J, leaving 9 bases unmatched. This CDR3 comprises 15 residues. Germline V gene lookup returns CDR1 SGHTA and CDR2 FQGTGA. The CDR3 protein is CASRRRAGETDTQYF. The CDR3 DNA reads TGTGCCAGCAGAAGACGGGCGGGAGAGACAGATACGCAGTATTTT. Drawing the rest from reference TRBV7-3 and TRBJ2-3, the complete variable domain is GAGVSQTPSNKVTEKGKYVELRCDPISGHTALYWYRQSLGQGPEFLIYFQGTGAADDSGLPNDRFFAVRPEGSVSTLKIQRTERGDSAVYLCASRRRAGETDTQYFGPGTRLTVL.

The chain carries TRBV7-2 and TRBJ1-5, with TRBD1 matching over 7 bases. Germline CDR1 is SGHTA and CDR2 is FQGNSA. The CDR3 covers 15 residues. V lost 3 bases to trimming and J lost 4 bases; unmatched junction nucleotides: 6. DNA for the CDR3: TGTGCCAGCAGCTTCAACAGGGGCCGTAATCAGCCCCAGCATTTT. Translating it yields CASSFNRGRNQPQHF. The variable domain in full, completed from reference TRBV7-2 and TRBJ1-5, reads GAGVSQSPSNKVTEKGKDVELRCDPISGHTALYWYRQSLGQGLEFLIYFQGNSAPDKSGLPSDRFSAERTGGSVSTLTIQRTQQEDSAVYLCASSFNRGRNQPQHFGDGTRLSIL.